A selection of T cell receptor beta chains follows, all from one sample in a study of blood T cell repertoires in COVID-19. Only in-frame clones appear in the TCRdb table, and some are missing; sequencing was by immunoSEQ multiplex PCR. This repertoire shows 200,000 to 250,000 clones, roughly 88% found once; its top ten account for about 8.9%. The source material was peripheral blood. All receptors come from a man in his forties or fifties with active or convalescent COVID-19. Each CDR3 is given with its conserved first and last residue. The order of the fields is V gene, D gene, clone size, J gene, CDR3 length, CDR3 protein, CDR3 DNA. D genes are given only for firm matches. A row's size may be missing; if present it is once, few, many or a size class.

TRBV19	TRBD1	NA	TRBJ2-1	18	CASSIGGLGQAGYNEQFF	TGTGCCAGTAGTATAGGGGGCCTTGGACAGGCGGGTTACAATGAGCAGTTCTTC
TRBV4-1	TRBD1	NA	TRBJ2-1	16	CASSQDRGTGRNEQFF	TGCGCCAGCAGCCAAGACAGGGGGACAGGGAGGAATGAGCAGTTCTTC
TRBV5-1	NA	NA	TRBJ2-5	14	CASSLRDLQETQYF	TGCGCCAGCAGCTTGAGGGACTTACAAGAGACCCAGTACTTC
TRBV5-1	TRBD1	NA	TRBJ2-5	14	CASSLGTGRETQYF	TGCGCCAGCAGCTTGGGGACAGGGCGGGAGACCCAGTACTTC
TRBV5-1	NA	NA	TRBJ2-7	13	CASSLTGAGEQYF	TGCGCCAGCAGCTTGACAGGGGCGGGGGAGCAGTACTTC
TRBV5-5	NA	NA	TRBJ2-3	15	CASSLSQGGPDTQYF	TGTGCCAGCAGCTTGTCACAGGGTGGTCCAGATACGCAGTATTTT
TRBV2	NA	NA	TRBJ1-2	12	CASSQGNYGYTF	TGTGCCAGCAGTCAGGGTAACTATGGCTACACCTTC
TRBV5-4	NA	NA	TRBJ1-2	18	CASSLSSTGGVASYGYTF	TGTGCCAGCAGCTTGTCGTCCACAGGCGGCGTTGCGAGCTATGGCTACACCTTC
TRBV4-1	NA	NA	TRBJ1-3	14	CASSIQVYGNTIYF	TGCGCCAGCAGTATCCAGGTTTATGGAAACACCATATATTTT
TRBV4-1	NA	NA	TRBJ2-2	16	CASSQFSGTNTGELFF	TGCGCCAGCAGCCAATTTAGCGGAACGAACACCGGGGAGCTGTTTTTT
TRBV10-2	TRBD1	NA	TRBJ1-2	15	CASSESGQGSGGYTF	TGCGCCAGCAGTGAGTCGGGACAGGGGAGTGGTGGCTACACCTTC
TRBV5-4	TRBD2	NA	TRBJ2-3	14	CASSQRGGAYTQYF	TGTGCCAGCAGCCAGCGGGGGGGAGCCTATACGCAGTATTTT
TRBV7-2	NA	NA	TRBJ1-6	15	CASSFVAGDNSPLHF	TGTGCCAGCAGCTTTGTCGCAGGGGATAATTCACCCCTCCACTTT
TRBV7-3	NA	NA	TRBJ1-2	19	CASSLRPHWGRETNYGYTF	TGTGCCAGCAGCTTAAGGCCCCACTGGGGCAGAGAGACTAACTATGGCTACACCTTC
TRBV14	TRBD1	once	TRBJ2-5	13	CASSQNRGETQYF	TGTGCCAGCAGTCAAAACAGGGGAGAAACCCAGTACTTC
TRBV30	NA	NA	TRBJ2-7	13	CAWRWQGFDEQYF	TGTGCCTGGAGGTGGCAGGGATTCGACGAGCAGTACTTC
TRBV19	TRBD1	NA	TRBJ1-2	16	CASSMSDREYNYGYTF	TGTGCCAGTAGTATGTCGGACAGGGAATATAACTATGGCTACACCTTC
TRBV19	TRBD2	NA	TRBJ2-3	15	CASNDRAGNTDTQYF	TGTGCCAGTAACGATAGAGCGGGAAACACAGATACGCAGTATTTT
TRBV4-1	TRBD1	NA	TRBJ1-5	15	CASSQGTGGNQPQHF	TGCGCCAGCAGCCAGGGGACAGGGGGAAATCAGCCCCAGCATTTT
TRBV7-3	NA	NA	TRBJ1-6	14	CASSLTGGGSPLHF	TGTGCCAGCAGCTTAACTGGGGGCGGCTCACCCCTCCACTTT
TRBV19	TRBD1	NA	TRBJ1-4	13	CASSVDRDEKLFF	TGTGCCAGTAGTGTAGACAGGGATGAAAAACTGTTTTTT
TRBV5-1	NA	NA	TRBJ1-4	15	CASSLWTPADEKLFF	TGCGCCAGCAGCTTGTGGACACCGGCGGATGAAAAACTGTTTTTT
TRBV4-3	TRBD1	NA	TRBJ1-2	14	CASSQAGGPFGYTF	TGCGCCAGCAGCCAAGCAGGGGGGCCGTTTGGCTACACCTTC
TRBV18	NA	NA	TRBJ2-2	16	CASSRQTTGNTGELFF	TGTGCCAGCTCACGACAAACGACGGGAAACACCGGGGAGCTGTTTTTT
TRBV11-3	TRBD2	NA	TRBJ2-6	21	CASSSELNPPGAGAGANVLTF	TGTGCCAGCAGCTCAGAACTTAATCCCCCGGGAGCGGGAGCTGGGGCCAACGTCCTGACTTTC
TRBV24-1	NA	NA	TRBJ2-7	14	CATSEPGGGGEQYF	TGTGCCACCAGTGAACCTGGGGGAGGTGGTGAGCAGTACTTC
TRBV5-4	NA	NA	TRBJ2-1	15	CASSSWGTVDNEQFF	TGTGCCAGCAGCTCCTGGGGGACTGTAGACAATGAGCAGTTCTTC